This entry lists 13 T cell receptor beta chains sequenced from one sample in a study of T-cell reconstitution after alpha-beta-depleted transplantation in children. Unique molecular identifiers were used to barcode this TCRbeta library. TCRdb ran MiXCR on the PCR reads and lists one entry per CDR3 protein. The repertoire has 480,000 or so distinct CDR3 sequences, 10% of them found once; the top ten carry roughly 2%. Specimen: PBMCs, collected before TCRalphabeta/CD19-depleted stem cell transplant. These TCRs come from a child aged 2-15 years with inherited bone marrow failure, due to receive a stem cell transplant.

This clonotype occurred many times. The rearrangement uses TRBV19 and TRBJ1-5, with a possible D match to TRBD1 (6 bases). V was trimmed by 7 bases and J by 3 bases, leaving 13 bases between them. CDR1 and CDR2 from the germline V gene are LNHDA and SQIVND (reference sequence). The CDR3 is made up of 14 amino acids. Here the CDR3 DNA reads TGTGCCAGTACTGGCAGGGACACCAATCAGCCCCAGCATTTT. As protein: CASTGRDTNQPQHF. The complete variable domain, with remaining parts taken from reference TRBV19 and TRBJ1-5, reads DGGITQSPKYLFRKEGQNVTLSCEQNLNHDAMYWYRQDPGQGLRLIYYSQIVNDFQKGDIAEGYSVSREKKESFPLTVTSAQKNPTAFYLCASTGRDTNQPQHFGDGTRLSIL.

Many counts were recorded for this clonotype. The chain employs TRBV29-1 and TRBJ2-3; 10 bases are a match to TRBD2. CDR1 is SQVTM and CDR2 is ANQGSEA in the germline V gene. The CDR3 sequence is 12 residues long. V was pared by 8 bases and J by 5 bases, with 4 bases of the junction left unmatched. The CDR3: CSFSGRKDTQYF. In DNA form, the CDR3 reads TGCAGCTTTAGCGGGAGGAAAGATACGCAGTATTTT.

This sequence joins TRBV4-1 and TRBJ2-3; TRBD2 matches at 8 bases. CDR1 is MGHRA and CDR2 is YSYEKL in the germline V gene. The CDR3 spans 17 residues. The V gene end was trimmed by 4 bases and the J gene end by 3 bases; junction bases not matched to a gene: 12. CDR3 coding DNA: TGCGCCAGCAGCCGAAATGCAGCGGGAGCGGGGACAGATACGCAGTATTTT. Translating gives CASSRNAAGAGTDTQYF.

The rearrangement links TRBV29-1 to TRBJ2-5, with 8 bases aligning to TRBD2. This CDR3 comprises 15 residues. Per the germline V gene, CDR1 is SQVTM and CDR2 is ANQGSEA. The ends lost 3 bases at V and 2 bases at J; junction bases unmatched: 8. In nucleotides, the CDR3 is TGCAGCGTTGAGGGCACTAGCGGACAACAAGAGACCCAGTACTTC. It yields the protein CSVEGTSGQQETQYF.

The table lists this clonotype with many counts. The rearrangement joins TRBV29-1 to TRBJ2-1; D is perhaps TRBD2 (7 bases). Germline assignment: CDR1 SQVTM and CDR2 ANQGSEA. Trimming stripped 3 bases from V and 7 bases from J, with 10 bases between. CDR3 length: 12 amino acids. The CDR3 spells CSVERGGNEQFF. Here the CDR3 DNA reads TGCAGCGTTGAGAGGGGGGGAAATGAGCAGTTCTTC.

The chain has TRBV19 and TRBJ2-1; 8 bases match TRBD2. Germline-derived CDR1 and CDR2 are LNHDA and SQIVND (reference sequence). There are 16 residues in the CDR3. Trimming at V came to 1 base and at J to 2 bases, leaving 4 bases not matched to a gene. The CDR3 reads CASSIGPGLAYNEQFF. CDR3 bases: TGTGCCAGTAGTATAGGTCCGGGACTAGCCTACAATGAGCAGTTCTTC.

This clonotype was found many times. J is TRBJ2-3 and V is TRBV15; TRBD2 matches 11 bases. The CDR3 is 16 amino acids. The V and J ends lost 0 bases and 6 bases, in that order; junction bases with no gene match: 5. Germline CDR1 reads LNHNV; CDR2 reads YYDKDF (reference sequence). CDR3 sequence: CATSREPASGGDTQYF. CDR3 DNA sequence: TGTGCCACCAGCAGAGAACCGGCTAGCGGGGGGGATACGCAGTATTTT.

This clonotype occurred a few times. The chain's CDR3 is CASSYSIQSSYNEQFF. The CDR3 DNA reads as TGTGCCAGCAGTTACTCGATCCAGAGCTCCTACAATGAGCAGTTCTTC. This chain joins TRBV6-2 or TRBV6-3 and TRBJ2-1; D is ambiguous. The CDR3 covers 16 residues. Per germline, CDR1 MNHEY and CDR2 SVGEGT. V lost 0 bases, J lost 0 bases, and 9 bases lay in between.

This clonotype was observed a few times. The V call is TRBV5-1, the J call TRBJ2-1; 14 bases are shared with TRBD2. The CDR3 covers 17 residues. CDR1 is SGHRS, CDR2 YFSETQ, per germline. Trimming took 3 bases from V and 3 from J; bases not matched to a gene: 5. CDR3 in amino acids: CASSSTSGRVGYNEQFF. The CDR3 coding sequence is TGCGCCAGCAGCTCGACTAGCGGGAGGGTCGGCTACAATGAGCAGTTCTTC.

This clonotype was picked up many times. This chain uses TRBV11-2 with TRBJ2-1; 9 bases align to TRBD1. CDR3 length: 16 amino acids. V lost 4 bases, J lost 6 bases, and 10 bases stayed unmatched. Germline V gene data show CDR1 as SGHAT and CDR2 as FQNNGV. The CDR3 coding sequence is TGTGCCAGCAGCTCCGAAACAGGGGGCACTTTCAATGAGCAGTTCTTC. This encodes CASSSETGGTFNEQFF.

At least ten counts were recorded for this clonotype. The DNA of the CDR3 is TGTGCCAGCAGTTTATCGGTAGCGGCTCTCCAAGAGACCCAGTACTTC. Translated, it gives CASSLSVAALQETQYF. The V call is TRBV27, the J call TRBJ2-5; maybe TRBD2 (6 bases). Between the trimmed V and J ends, which lost 0 bases and 1 base, there was a span of 12 bases. The CDR3 runs 16 residues. Germline lookup yields CDR1 MNHEY and CDR2 SMNVEV (reference sequence).

This clonotype was seen at least ten times. The CDR3 protein is CASSSATRYEQYF. The DNA for the CDR3 is TGTGCCAGCAGCTCCGCGACTCGCTACGAGCAGTACTTC. This chain links TRBV7-2 with TRBJ2-7; D not resolved. The CDR3 is 13 amino acids. The V and J ends lost 4 bases and 3 bases respectively, with 10 bases between them. Per germline, CDR1 SGHTA and CDR2 FQGNSA.

At least ten counts were recorded for this clonotype. The V gene is TRBV12-3 or TRBV12-4, the J gene TRBJ1-1; D possibly corresponds to TRBD1 (6 bases). The CDR3 sequence is 12 residues long. The V and J ends lost 3 bases and 7 bases respectively, with 9 bases between them. CDR3: CASSFTGLEAFF. CDR3 DNA: TGTGCCAGCAGTTTTACAGGGCTTGAAGCTTTCTTT.